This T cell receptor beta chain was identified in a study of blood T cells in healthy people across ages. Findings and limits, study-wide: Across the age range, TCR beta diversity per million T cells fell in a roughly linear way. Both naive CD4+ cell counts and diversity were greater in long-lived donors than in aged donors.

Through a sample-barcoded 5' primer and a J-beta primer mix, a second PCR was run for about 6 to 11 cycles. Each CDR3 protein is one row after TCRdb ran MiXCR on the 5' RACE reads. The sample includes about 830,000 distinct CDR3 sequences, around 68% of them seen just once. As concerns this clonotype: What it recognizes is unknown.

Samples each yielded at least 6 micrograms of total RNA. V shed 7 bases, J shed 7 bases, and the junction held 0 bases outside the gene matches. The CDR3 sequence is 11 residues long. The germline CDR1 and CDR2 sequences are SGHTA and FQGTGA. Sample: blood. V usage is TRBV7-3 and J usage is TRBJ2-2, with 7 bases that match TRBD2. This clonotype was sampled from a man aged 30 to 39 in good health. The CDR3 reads CASTGGGELFF. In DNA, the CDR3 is TGTGCCAGCACGGGGGGCGGGGAGCTGTTTTTT.